Below are 21 T cell receptor beta chains sequenced from a single sample in a study of cytomegalovirus exposure and HLA in healthy donors. Here immunoSEQ multiplex PCR was the method, and the copy in TCRdb shows in-frame clones only, minus some. The table lists approximately 180,000 clones, about nine tenths of them singletons. Sequenced: PBMCs. Every receptor here comes from a man aged 18 to 30 in good health and CMV-seropositive.

J is TRBJ2-5 and V is TRBV7-6; the match to TRBD1 covers 7 bases. This CDR3 is built from 14 residues. Germline loops: CDR1 SGHVS, CDR2 FNYEAQ. V dropped 5 bases and J dropped 5; count of bases not matched to a gene: 8. Here the CDR3 DNA reads TGTGCCAGCAGCCCCGACAGGGTTCGGGAGACCCAGTACTTC. It encodes CASSPDRVRETQYF.

This clone was observed a handful of times. This chain uses TRBV7-8 with TRBJ2-3, with no clear D. Germline V gives CDR1 SGHVS, CDR2 FQNEAQ. The CDR3 is 13 residues long. Trimming removed 5 bases at V and 4 bases at J, with 10 bases between. In DNA form, the CDR3 reads TGTGCCAGCAGCCCCCCCAGGTCAGATACGCAGTATTTT. It encodes CASSPPRSDTQYF. The variable domain in full, with the rest retrieved from reference TRBV7-8 and TRBJ2-3, is GAGVSQSPRYKVAKRGQDVALRCDPISGHVSLFWYQQALGQGPEFLTYFQNEAQLDKSGLPSDRFFAERPEGSVSTLKIQRTQQEDSAVYLCASSPPRSDTQYFGPGTRLTVL.

The chain couples TRBV15 to TRBJ1-5; tentative D call: TRBD1 (5 bases). Between the trimmed V and J ends, which lost 3 bases and 7 bases, there was a span of 16 bases. Germline V gene lookup returns CDR1 LNHNV and CDR2 YYDKDF (reference sequence). CDR3 length equals 15 residues. In DNA form, the CDR3 reads TGTGCCACCAGCAGGGCCGGGGGGGGAGGGCAGCCCCAGCATTTT. Translation: CATSRAGGGGQPQHF.

The V and J genes are TRBV16 and TRBJ2-7; no clear D gene. The germline V and J ends were trimmed by 2 bases and 3 bases, with 11 bases remaining between them. This CDR3 region has 14 residues. Germline loops: CDR1 KGHSY, CDR2 FQNENV. CDR3 coding DNA: TGTGCCAGCAGCCAAAAATACGGCGGCTACGAGCAGTACTTC. It yields the protein CASSQKYGGYEQYF.

The rearrangement links TRBV9 to TRBJ2-1; tentatively, D is TRBD2 (6 bases). This CDR3 comprises 15 residues. Germline V gene sequence: CDR1 SGDLS, CDR2 YYNGEE. Trimming shortened V by 0 bases and J by 9 bases, and 16 bases separated the two germline ends. The CDR3 sequence: CASSVAVRGKGEQFF. The CDR3 DNA reads as TGTGCCAGCAGCGTAGCAGTCCGGGGGAAGGGTGAGCAGTTCTTC.

The chain links TRBV7-2 to TRBJ1-5; 7 nucleotides agree with TRBD1. The CDR3 has 13 residues. Germline V gene sequence: CDR1 SGHTA, CDR2 FQGNSA. J gave up 5 bases and V 6 bases, and 4 bases lay outside the gene matches. The DNA for the CDR3 is TGTGCCAGCAGTGGGACAGCCGATCAGCCCCAGCATTTT. This encodes CASSGTADQPQHF.

The chain employs TRBV27 and TRBJ2-7; 9 positions match TRBD2. J was trimmed by 2 bases and V by 6 bases; bases with no gene match: 5. The CDR3 runs to 14 residues. Germline CDR1 reads MNHEY; CDR2 reads SMNVEV (reference sequence). The CDR3 nucleotides read TGTGCCAGCAGGCTAGCGGGACCCACCTACGAGCAGTACTTC. Translating it yields CASRLAGPTYEQYF.

The chain joins TRBV25-1 to TRBJ1-2; D ambiguous. Deletions cut 6 bases from V and 5 bases from J, with 13 bases between. Germline assignment: CDR1 MGHDK and CDR2 SYGVNS. The CDR3 is made up of 13 amino acids. CDR3 protein: CASSPAGWYGYTF. CDR3 DNA sequence: TGTGCCAGCAGCCCCGCCGGGTGGTATGGCTACACCTTC.

The rearrangement joins TRBV5-1 to TRBJ1-1; 8 bases match TRBD1. CDR1 is SGHRS and CDR2 is YFSETQ in the germline V gene. Trimming cost V 2 bases and J 3 bases; bases outside gene matches: 6. This CDR3 has 15 residues. In DNA form, the CDR3 reads TGCGCCAGCAGCTTCCTTGGACAGGGCGACACTGAAGCTTTCTTT. This codes for CASSFLGQGDTEAFF. Supplemented by reference TRBV5-1 and TRBJ1-1, the full variable domain reads KAGVTQTPRYLIKTRGQQVTLSCSPISGHRSVSWYQQTPGQGLQFLFEYFSETQRNKGNFPGRFSGRQFSNSRSEMNVSTLELGDSALYLCASSFLGQGDTEAFFGQGTRLTVV.

The rearrangement uses TRBV5-8 and TRBJ1-2, with D uncertain. The CDR3 runs to 12 residues. V lost 4 bases and J 4 bases, leaving 8 bases between the germline ends. Germline loops: CDR1 SGHTS, CDR2 YDEGEE. The CDR3 sequence: CASSPGRYGYTF. CDR3 DNA: TGTGCCAGCAGCCCGGGTCGCTATGGCTACACCTTC.

The chain carries TRBV29-1 and TRBJ1-2; D unclear. V was cut by 3 bases and J by 4 bases, with 6 bases left in between. The CDR3 spans 11 residues. The germline CDR1 and CDR2 sequences are SQVTM and ANQGSEA. Here the CDR3 reads CSVDPGYGYTF. The CDR3 coding sequence is TGCAGCGTTGATCCAGGCTATGGCTACACCTTC. The full variable domain, rest sourced from reference TRBV29-1 and TRBJ1-2, is SAVISQKPSRDICQRGTSLTIQCQVDSQVTMMFWYRQQPGQSLTLIATANQGSEATYESGFVIDKFPISRPNLTFSTLTVSNMSPEDSSIYLCSVDPGYGYTFGSGTRLTVV.

This clone was seen once. The CDR3 DNA follows: TGCGCCAGCAGCTTGGCCAGGAACACTGAAGCTTTCTTT. It is translated as CASSLARNTEAFF. The genes are TRBV5-1 and TRBJ1-1, with no clear D. CDR3 length equals 13 residues. V lost 0 bases, J lost 1 base, and 4 bases lay in between. Germline CDR1 SGHRS, CDR2 YFSETQ. The entire variable domain, with the rest obtained from reference TRBV5-1 and TRBJ1-1, is as follows: KAGVTQTPRYLIKTRGQQVTLSCSPISGHRSVSWYQQTPGQGLQFLFEYFSETQRNKGNFPGRFSGRQFSNSRSEMNVSTLELGDSALYLCASSLARNTEAFFGQGTRLTVV.

V usage is TRBV7-9 and J usage is TRBJ1-5; 7 bases match TRBD1. Trimming cost V 8 bases and J 3 bases; bases outside gene matches: 1. Per the germline V gene, CDR1 is SEHNR and CDR2 is FQNEAQ (reference sequence). CDR3 length: 12 residues. The CDR3 DNA sequence: TGTGCCAGCGGGACAGACAATCAGCCCCAGCATTTT. Protein product: CASGTDNQPQHF.

This clone was seen repeatedly, ten times or more. Other DNA sequences from this sample encode an identical CDR3 as well. The chain couples TRBV7-2 to TRBJ1-5, with D unresolved. CDR1 and CDR2 from the germline V gene are SGHTA and FQGNSA. CDR3 length equals 12 residues. The V end lost 2 bases, the J end lost 4 bases, and 3 bases lay between the germline ends. CDR3 in DNA: TGTGCCAGCAGCTTACCGAATCAGCCCCAGCATTTT. Translation gives CASSLPNQPQHF.

The J gene is TRBJ2-2, the V gene TRBV15, with 11 bases fitting TRBD1. Per the germline V gene, CDR1 is LNHNV and CDR2 is YYDKDF (reference sequence). The CDR3 length is 16 residues. With 1 base clipped from V and 6 bases from J, the junction kept 4 bases outside the gene matches. The DNA for the CDR3 is TGTGCCACCAGCAGAGCCCCGGGACAGGGGGCCGGGGAGCTGTTTTTT. Amino acid sequence: CATSRAPGQGAGELFF.

This chain joins TRBV6-5 and TRBJ2-7; D is ambiguous. The CDR3 runs 15 residues. The germline V and J ends were trimmed by 7 bases and 6 bases, with 22 bases remaining between them. The germline CDR1 and CDR2 sequences are MNHEY and SVGAGI. The CDR3 here is CASTNSYFGFTEQYF. Here the CDR3 DNA reads TGTGCCAGCACTAACTCTTACTTCGGTTTCACCGAGCAGTACTTC.

The chain combines TRBV5-4 with TRBJ2-2, with 8 bases identical to TRBD1. The CDR3 length is 14 residues. Per germline, CDR1 SGHNT and CDR2 YYREEE (reference sequence). V trimming: 4 bases; J trimming: 6 bases; junction bases outside the gene matches: 5. The CDR3 region is CASSPRTGPGELFF. The CDR3 coding sequence is TGTGCCAGCAGCCCAAGGACAGGGCCCGGGGAGCTGTTTTTT.

CDR3 in DNA: TGTGCCAGCAGCGCCTTTACCGGGGAGCTGTTTTTT. The encoded protein is CASSAFTGELFF. The rearrangement joins TRBV9 to TRBJ2-2; D is unclear. V lost 3 bases and J lost 5, with 5 bases in between. Germline CDR1 reads SGDLS; CDR2 reads YYNGEE. The CDR3 covers 12 residues.

In this sample, this clone turned up once. CDR3 sequence: CASSPIPEETQYF. CDR3 coding DNA: TGTGCCAGCAGCCCCATTCCGGAAGAGACCCAGTACTTC. The chain is built from TRBV9 and TRBJ2-5; D unclear. Germline CDR1 is SGDLS and CDR2 is YYNGEE. Trimming took off 4 bases at V and 3 bases at J, with 10 bases between the two ends. The CDR3 sequence is 13 residues long.

The chain uses TRBV5-8 and TRBJ2-7; no clear D. Germline V gene lookup returns CDR1 SGHTS and CDR2 YDEGEE. Trimming took off 2 bases at V and 3 bases at J, with 3 bases between the two ends. The CDR3 sequence is 11 residues long. CDR3 sequence reads: CASSLYYEQYF. The DNA for the CDR3 is TGTGCCAGCAGCTTATACTACGAGCAGTACTTC.

This chain links TRBV4-1 with TRBJ2-7, with D possibly matching TRBD1 (6 bases). The CDR3 has 14 residues. Trimming stripped 1 base from V and 2 bases from J, with 9 bases between. The germline CDR1 and CDR2 sequences are MGHRA and YSYEKL. The CDR3 spells CASSQGGGTYEQYF. Written as DNA, the CDR3 is TGCGCCAGCAGCCAAGGAGGGGGAACCTACGAGCAGTACTTC.